This T cell receptor beta chain was sequenced in a study of low-dose radiotherapy and immunotherapy resistance in tumors. The overall study: Intravenously given cyclophosphamide 200 mg/m2 followed a two-week schedule that placed each dose one day before radiation and immunotherapy. Patients took oral aspirin 300 mg daily for four cycles from cycle 1 day 1.

TCRs were put through 15 to 25 PCR cycles of amplification with Phusion. A constant-region primer and the V-primer adapter served as the primer pair. TCRdb re-called the reads through MiXCR, storing one row per CDR3 protein. Among fewer than 60,000 distinct CDR3 sequences listed, about an eighth were seen once. This clonotype was observed at least ten times. The CDR3 is 14 amino acids. Germline CDR1 reads SGHAT; CDR2 reads FQNNGV. V lost 6 bases and J lost 4, with 10 bases in between. Time point in this sample: before trial treatment. Eligibility criteria specified advanced solid malignancies devoid of tumor-infiltrating lymphocytes.

The sequence was obtained from a female donor with ovarian cancer. Sequenced here: PBMCs, sampled before treatment. The chain couples TRBV11-2 to TRBJ2-6; D remains ambiguous. The CDR3 protein is CASSFEAGANVLTF. CDR3 in DNA: TGTGCCAGCAGTTTTGAGGCCGGGGCCAACGTCCTGACTTTC.